The clone carrying this T cell receptor beta chain showed up many times. No antigen is known for it. Germline V gene lookup returns CDR1 SGDLS and CDR2 YYNGEE. There are 15 residues in the CDR3. The V and J ends lost 4 bases and 7 bases respectively, with 18 bases between them. The data belong to a study of T-cell reconstitution after alpha-beta-depleted transplantation in children. Findings and caveats of the study: The origin of alpha-beta T cells about two months after transplant was reportedly several hundred expanded graft clones. Newly produced T cells mostly accounted for T-cell counts and diversity one year post-transplant.

Unique molecular identifiers were incorporated when the TCRbeta library was constructed. TCRdb independently ran MiXCR on the PCR reads; one entry per CDR3 protein. The sample consists of about 600,000 distinct CDR3 sequences, 10% to 15% of them appearing once. The clonotype originates from a male patient between 10 and 17 years old who had a stem cell transplant for acute myeloid leukemia, so the T cells may come from the graft donor. The chain links TRBV9 to TRBJ2-4; D gene unclear. The sequencing used PBMCs, mostly from graft donor cells, collected 360 days after TCRalphabeta/CD19-depleted stem cell transplant. The CDR3 nucleotides read TGTGCCAGCAGCCCGGCCCTCCGACTTGGGAACATTCAGTACTTC. Protein: CASSPALRLGNIQYF.